This T cell receptor beta chain was observed in a study of graft-versus-host responses after intestinal transplantation. Turning to the study itself: Transplants were multivisceral, liver-intestinal, or isolated intestinal. Anti-thymocyte globulin induction was given to all recipients, followed by tacrolimus and steroids for around three years.

Generated by immunoSEQ multiplex PCR, the TCRdb table keeps only in-frame clones and is missing some. The data show roughly 39,000 clones, with roughly 96% seen just once and more than 0.2% held by the top ten. Study-level findings and limits: When patients had graft-donor T cell macrochimerism, their allografts held high graft-versus-host to host-versus-graft clonal ratios.

The CDR3 is made up of 14 amino acids. The J segment lost 5 bases and the V segment lost 3 bases, leaving 5 bases of the junction unmatched. The germline V gene encodes CDR1 SGHKS and CDR2 YYEKEE (reference sequence). Concerning this clone: Its antigen is undetermined.

This clonotype originated in a human donor who was the organ donor for an intestinal transplant. The gene calls are TRBV5-5 and TRBJ1-2; 9 positions agree with TRBD1. The sample in question was unstimulated CD8+ T cells sorted from spleen or lymph node cells, obtained before transplant. CDR3 coding DNA: TGTGCCAGCAGCTATACAGGGGGCCCATATGGCTACACCTTC. Its protein product is CASSYTGGPYGYTF.